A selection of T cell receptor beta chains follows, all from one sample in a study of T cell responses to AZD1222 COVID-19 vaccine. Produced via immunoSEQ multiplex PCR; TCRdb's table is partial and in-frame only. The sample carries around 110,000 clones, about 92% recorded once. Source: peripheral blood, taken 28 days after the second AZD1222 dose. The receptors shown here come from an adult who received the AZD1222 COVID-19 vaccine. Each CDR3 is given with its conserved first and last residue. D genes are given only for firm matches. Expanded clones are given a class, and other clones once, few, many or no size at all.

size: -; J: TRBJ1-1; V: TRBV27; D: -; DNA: TGTGCCAGCAGTTTAGGGGGCAGGGGTGCGGCTTTCTTT; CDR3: CASSLGGRGAAFF
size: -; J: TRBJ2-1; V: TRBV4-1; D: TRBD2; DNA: TGCGCCAGCAGCCAAAAAGCGGGGGGGTCCTACAATGAGCAGTTCTTC; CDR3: CASSQKAGGSYNEQFF
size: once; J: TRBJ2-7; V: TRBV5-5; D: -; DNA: TGTGCCAGCAGCTTTGGGGGCACTTCCTACGAGCAGTACTTC; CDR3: CASSFGGTSYEQYF
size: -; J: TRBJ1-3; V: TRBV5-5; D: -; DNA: TGTGCCAGCAGCTTGGGGCCAGGGAAGTTTGCTGGAAACACCATATATTTT; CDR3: CASSLGPGKFAGNTIYF
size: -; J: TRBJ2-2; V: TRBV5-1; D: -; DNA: TGCGCCAGCTGTCTCTCGGACTTCAACACCGGGGAGCTGTTTTTT; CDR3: CASCLSDFNTGELFF
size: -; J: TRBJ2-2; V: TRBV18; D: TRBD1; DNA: TGTGCCAGCTCTCCACGGACAGGGCGGAGGTTGGTCGGGGAGCTGTTTTTT; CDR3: CASSPRTGRRLVGELFF
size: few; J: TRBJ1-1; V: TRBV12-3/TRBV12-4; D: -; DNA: TGTGCCAGCACCACCAATCAAGGGCGGGCCTTT; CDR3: CASTTNQGRAF
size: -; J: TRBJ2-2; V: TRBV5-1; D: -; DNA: TGCGCCAGCAGTCTGCTCGGGGCACGAACCGGGGAGCTGTTTTTT; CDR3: CASSLLGARTGELFF
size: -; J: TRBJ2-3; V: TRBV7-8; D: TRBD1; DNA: TGTGCCAGCAGCTTGAGAGGGACAGGGGAGGCAGATACGCAGTATTTT; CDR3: CASSLRGTGEADTQYF
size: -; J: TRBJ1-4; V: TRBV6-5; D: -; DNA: TGTGCCAGCAGGGATTCGGGGGAAAAACTGTTTTTT; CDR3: CASRDSGEKLFF
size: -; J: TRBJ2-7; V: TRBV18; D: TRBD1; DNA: TGTGCCAGCTCACCATTAATGCAGGGGGACGAGCAGTACTTC; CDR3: CASSPLMQGDEQYF
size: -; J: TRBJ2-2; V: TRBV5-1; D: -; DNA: TGCGCCAGCAGCTCTTTCCGGACAGGACTAAACACCGGGGAGCTGTTTTTT; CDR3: CASSSFRTGLNTGELFF
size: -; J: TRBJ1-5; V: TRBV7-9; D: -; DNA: TGTGCCAGCAGCTTAGTAGGCGGCGCGGGACAGCCCCAGCATTTT; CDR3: CASSLVGGAGQPQHF
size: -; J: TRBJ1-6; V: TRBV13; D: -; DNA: TGTGCCAGCAGCTTAGTTGCAGGCAATTCACCCCTCCACTTT; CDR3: CASSLVAGNSPLHF
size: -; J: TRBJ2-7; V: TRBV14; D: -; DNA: TGTGCCAGCAGCCAAGATATCCTACAGGCGTGGGGGGAGCAGTACTTC; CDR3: CASSQDILQAWGEQYF
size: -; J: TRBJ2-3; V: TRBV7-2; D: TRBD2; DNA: TGTGCCAGTGGACCCCGGGGACTAGTAAGAGATACGCAGTATTTT; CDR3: CASGPRGLVRDTQYF
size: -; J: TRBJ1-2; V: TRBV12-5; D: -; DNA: TGTGTAACGGCGGGTGATAACTATGGCTACACCTTC; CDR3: CVTAGDNYGYTF
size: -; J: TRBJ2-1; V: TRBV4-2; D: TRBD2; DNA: TGTGCCAGCAGCCAAGTAGCGGGGGGGTATGAGCAGTTCTTC; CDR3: CASSQVAGGYEQFF
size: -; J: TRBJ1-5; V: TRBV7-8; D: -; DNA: TGTGCCAGCAGCTTAAATGCGGGGATCGGAAATCAGCCCCAGCATTTT; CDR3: CASSLNAGIGNQPQHF
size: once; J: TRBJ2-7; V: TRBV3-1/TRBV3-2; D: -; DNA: TGTGCCAGCAGCCAAGATCTGACTTCTAGGAGCTCCTACGAGCAGTACTTC; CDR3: CASSQDLTSRSSYEQYF
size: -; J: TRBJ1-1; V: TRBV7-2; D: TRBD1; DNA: TGTGCCAGCAGCTTAATGGCGCAGGGGGCAGGCACTGAAGCTTTCTTT; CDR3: CASSLMAQGAGTEAFF
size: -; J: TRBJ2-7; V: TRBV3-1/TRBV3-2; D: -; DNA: TGTGCCAGCAGCCAAGGCGGGGCCGGCTTACCTTCCTACGAGCAGTACTTC; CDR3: CASSQGGAGLPSYEQYF
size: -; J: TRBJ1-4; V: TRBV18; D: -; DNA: TGTGCCAGCTCACCACCGAGGACAAAGGGAACTAATGAAAAACTGTTTTTT; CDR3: CASSPPRTKGTNEKLFF
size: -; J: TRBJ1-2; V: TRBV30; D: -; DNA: TGTGCCTGGTTTCCGGACAGCGCTAACTATGGCTACACCTTC; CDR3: CAWFPDSANYGYTF